These T cell receptor beta chains were read from a single sample in a study of blood T cells in healthy people across ages. TCRdb independently ran MiXCR on the 5' RACE reads; one entry per CDR3 protein. The repertoire has roughly 2 million distinct CDR3 sequences, roughly 50% of them found once; the top ten carry approximately 2%. Sequenced material: blood. The receptors shown here come from a middle-aged woman in good health. The CDR3 runs from the conserved cysteine through the conserved F or W. A D gene is named only where the DNA matches it firmly. Expanded clones get a size class; other rows say once, few or many, or leave the size out.

clone size: .; V gene: TRBV4-1; D gene: TRBD2; J gene: TRBJ2-1; CDR3 length: 18; CDR3 DNA: TGCGCCAGCAGCCAAGAAGGGCGGGGGGCGAGCTCCTACAATGAGCAGTTCTTC; CDR3 protein: CASSQEGRGASSYNEQFF
clone size: few; V gene: TRBV19; D gene: .; J gene: TRBJ2-5; CDR3 length: 14; CDR3 DNA: TGTGCCAGTAGTATAAGAGGGGAGCAAGAGACCCAGTACTTC; CDR3 protein: CASSIRGEQETQYF
clone size: .; V gene: TRBV5-8; D gene: .; J gene: TRBJ2-1; CDR3 length: 16; CDR3 DNA: TGTGCCAGCAGCGTTTACGAGACTCTCTCCTACAATGAGCAGTTCTTC; CDR3 protein: CASSVYETLSYNEQFF
clone size: .; V gene: TRBV4-3; D gene: .; J gene: TRBJ2-3; CDR3 length: 15; CDR3 DNA: TGCGCCAGCACCCCTACGGAGGCCCTCACAGATACGCAGTATTTT; CDR3 protein: CASTPTEALTDTQYF
clone size: few; V gene: TRBV12-3/TRBV12-4; D gene: .; J gene: TRBJ2-3; CDR3 length: 12; CDR3 DNA: TGTGCCAGCAGTTTAGGCGGAGATACGGAGTATTTT; CDR3 protein: CASSLGGDTEYF
clone size: .; V gene: TRBV7-2; D gene: TRBD2; J gene: TRBJ2-5; CDR3 length: 13; CDR3 DNA: TGTGCCAGTAGGACTAGCGGGGTCGGGACCCAGTACTTC; CDR3 protein: CASRTSGVGTQYF
clone size: .; V gene: TRBV7-2; D gene: .; J gene: TRBJ1-4; CDR3 length: 12; CDR3 DNA: TGTGCCAGCAGCCAGAACTTTGAAAAACTGTTTTTT; CDR3 protein: CASSQNFEKLFF
clone size: .; V gene: TRBV20-1; D gene: .; J gene: TRBJ1-6; CDR3 length: 15; CDR3 DNA: TGCAGTGCTAGAGATCCGGGACGTCGGAATTCACCCCTCCACTTT; CDR3 protein: CSARDPGRRNSPLHF
clone size: few; V gene: TRBV9; D gene: .; J gene: TRBJ2-5; CDR3 length: 14; CDR3 DNA: TGTGCCAGCAGCCCCCGCTGGGGCAGCGAGACCCAGTACTTC; CDR3 protein: CASSPRWGSETQYF
clone size: .; V gene: TRBV7-3; D gene: .; J gene: TRBJ2-1; CDR3 length: 13; CDR3 DNA: TGTGCCAGCAGCTCTAACGGAGGGGGTGAGCAGTTCTTC; CDR3 protein: CASSSNGGGEQFF
clone size: few; V gene: TRBV4-3; D gene: TRBD2; J gene: TRBJ2-5; CDR3 length: 17; CDR3 DNA: TGCGCCAGCAGCCAGGAGATTAGCGGGGGACTTCAAGAGACCCAGTACTTC; CDR3 protein: CASSQEISGGLQETQYF
clone size: .; V gene: TRBV27; D gene: TRBD1; J gene: TRBJ2-5; CDR3 length: 14; CDR3 DNA: TGTGCCAGCAGTACATCAGGGGGCCCCCAGACCCAGTACTTC; CDR3 protein: CASSTSGGPQTQYF
clone size: few; V gene: TRBV20-1; D gene: .; J gene: TRBJ1-2; CDR3 length: 11; CDR3 DNA: TGCAGTGCTATTCAAAACTATGGCTACACCTTC; CDR3 protein: CSAIQNYGYTF
clone size: .; V gene: TRBV7-2; D gene: .; J gene: TRBJ2-3; CDR3 length: 14; CDR3 DNA: TGTGCCAGCAGCTTTGGCTCAGGGATTGATACGCAGTATTTT; CDR3 protein: CASSFGSGIDTQYF
clone size: few; V gene: TRBV3-1; D gene: TRBD2; J gene: TRBJ2-1; CDR3 length: 17; CDR3 DNA: TGTGCCAGCAGCCGATTAAACGGGGGGAACTCCTACAATGAGCAGTTCTTC; CDR3 protein: CASSRLNGGNSYNEQFF
clone size: few; V gene: TRBV20-1; D gene: .; J gene: TRBJ2-7; CDR3 length: 12; CDR3 DNA: TGCAGTGCTAGCTCCGGTGTCTACGAGCAGTACTTC; CDR3 protein: CSASSGVYEQYF
clone size: .; V gene: TRBV6-2/TRBV6-3; D gene: TRBD1; J gene: TRBJ2-7; CDR3 length: 13; CDR3 DNA: TGTGCCGGACGGACAGGGGGATCCTACGAGCAGTACTTC; CDR3 protein: CAGRTGGSYEQYF
clone size: many; V gene: TRBV20-1; D gene: .; J gene: TRBJ2-7; CDR3 length: 12; CDR3 DNA: TGCAGTGCTTCACAGGGTTCCTACGAGCAGTACTTC; CDR3 protein: CSASQGSYEQYF
clone size: .; V gene: TRBV4-3; D gene: TRBD2; J gene: TRBJ2-1; CDR3 length: 15; CDR3 DNA: TGCGCCAGCAGCTTAGCGGGGCCCGCCTACAATGAGCAGTTCTTC; CDR3 protein: CASSLAGPAYNEQFF
clone size: .; V gene: TRBV10-3; D gene: TRBD1; J gene: TRBJ2-3; CDR3 length: 18; CDR3 DNA: TGTGCCATCAGTGAGAACGACAGGGATTACACTAGCACAGATACGCAGTATTTT; CDR3 protein: CAISENDRDYTSTDTQYF
clone size: .; V gene: TRBV20-1; D gene: .; J gene: TRBJ2-7; CDR3 length: 14; CDR3 DNA: TGCAGTGCTAATTCACAATATGGTTACTACGAGCAGTACTTC; CDR3 protein: CSANSQYGYYEQYF
clone size: .; V gene: TRBV6-6; D gene: .; J gene: TRBJ2-5; CDR3 length: 16; CDR3 DNA: TGTGCCAGCAGTTACCAAACTCCGGGACTGGAAGAGACCCAGTACTTC; CDR3 protein: CASSYQTPGLEETQYF
clone size: few; V gene: TRBV29-1; D gene: TRBD1; J gene: TRBJ2-5; CDR3 length: 13; CDR3 DNA: TGCAGCGGCGAGGGGGCAGACCAAGAGACCCAGTACTTC; CDR3 protein: CSGEGADQETQYF
clone size: .; V gene: TRBV11-1; D gene: .; J gene: TRBJ2-1; CDR3 length: 14; CDR3 DNA: TGTGCCAGCAGCCCATCTCTAGGACGGCGTGAGCAGTTCTTC; CDR3 protein: CASSPSLGRREQFF
clone size: .; V gene: TRBV28; D gene: TRBD2; J gene: TRBJ2-5; CDR3 length: 13; CDR3 DNA: TGTGCCAGCGGGGGGGTTAAATGGGAGACCCAGTACTTC; CDR3 protein: CASGGVKWETQYF
clone size: .; V gene: TRBV6-1; D gene: TRBD2; J gene: TRBJ2-6; CDR3 length: 18; CDR3 DNA: TGTGCCAGCAGTAGACCCAGATGGGCGGGGGCTGGGGCCAACGTCCTGACTTTC; CDR3 protein: CASSRPRWAGAGANVLTF
clone size: .; V gene: TRBV12-3/TRBV12-4; D gene: .; J gene: TRBJ2-6; CDR3 length: 16; CDR3 DNA: TGTGCCAGCAGTTTTGCACAGATCTCTGGGGCCAACGTCCTGACTTTC; CDR3 protein: CASSFAQISGANVLTF
clone size: .; V gene: TRBV10-3; D gene: .; J gene: TRBJ2-2; CDR3 length: 13; CDR3 DNA: TGTGCCATCAGTAACCAGGGGTCCGGGGAGCTGTTTTTT; CDR3 protein: CAISNQGSGELFF
clone size: few; V gene: TRBV7-3; D gene: TRBD2; J gene: TRBJ2-5; CDR3 length: 15; CDR3 DNA: TGTGCCAGCAGCTTTAGCGGGGACAACCAAGAGACCCAGTACTTC; CDR3 protein: CASSFSGDNQETQYF
clone size: few; V gene: TRBV6-5; D gene: .; J gene: TRBJ2-1; CDR3 length: 15; CDR3 DNA: TGTGCCAGCAGTTTGGACGGGGCGATATACAATGAGCAGTTCTTC; CDR3 protein: CASSLDGAIYNEQFF
clone size: .; V gene: TRBV28; D gene: .; J gene: TRBJ1-5; CDR3 length: 16; CDR3 DNA: TGTGCCAGCCTATTGGGGGACGGGGGTTTTAATCAGCCCCAGCATTTT; CDR3 protein: CASLLGDGGFNQPQHF
clone size: .; V gene: TRBV27; D gene: .; J gene: TRBJ2-3; CDR3 length: 13; CDR3 DNA: TGTGCCAGCAGACAGCGGGGCACAGATACGCAGTATTTT; CDR3 protein: CASRQRGTDTQYF
clone size: few; V gene: TRBV7-6; D gene: TRBD2; J gene: TRBJ2-5; CDR3 length: 16; CDR3 DNA: TGTGCCAGCAGCGCAAACCCGACTAGCGGCCAAGAGACCCAGTACTTC; CDR3 protein: CASSANPTSGQETQYF
clone size: once; V gene: TRBV29-1; D gene: TRBD2; J gene: TRBJ2-3; CDR3 length: 17; CDR3 DNA: TGCAGCGTGCCCGAGGGCGGGAGGGGCTATAGCACAGATACGCAGTATTTT; CDR3 protein: CSVPEGGRGYSTDTQYF
clone size: .; V gene: TRBV7-9; D gene: .; J gene: TRBJ1-1; CDR3 length: 13; CDR3 DNA: TGTGCCAGCAGCCCACCGGCGGCAGGCCAAGCTTTCTTT; CDR3 protein: CASSPPAAGQAFF
clone size: many; V gene: TRBV7-2; D gene: TRBD2; J gene: TRBJ2-1; CDR3 length: 15; CDR3 DNA: TGTGCCAGCAGCTCTAGCGGGGGGTTTAGGAATGAGCAGTTCTTC; CDR3 protein: CASSSSGGFRNEQFF
clone size: .; V gene: TRBV18; D gene: .; J gene: TRBJ2-7; CDR3 length: 14; CDR3 DNA: TGTGCCAGCTCACCCTCCGGGGCCAGGGCCGAGCAGTACTTC; CDR3 protein: CASSPSGARAEQYF
clone size: .; V gene: TRBV6-5; D gene: .; J gene: TRBJ1-5; CDR3 length: 16; CDR3 DNA: .; CDR3 protein: CASSTSIQGRWQPQHF
clone size: .; V gene: TRBV6-5; D gene: .; J gene: TRBJ1-4; CDR3 length: 16; CDR3 DNA: TGTGCCAGCAGTTCCCAGGGAGAAAGAAAAAATGAAAAACTGTTTTTT; CDR3 protein: CASSSQGERKNEKLFF
clone size: .; V gene: TRBV3-1; D gene: .; J gene: TRBJ2-1; CDR3 length: 15; CDR3 DNA: TGTGCCAGCAGCCAAGGGCCGGGAGCTAGCGGACAGGAGTTCTTC; CDR3 protein: CASSQGPGASGQEFF
clone size: .; V gene: TRBV12-3/TRBV12-4; D gene: .; J gene: TRBJ2-5; CDR3 length: 13; CDR3 DNA: TGTGCCAGCAGTCCGGGACCTCCCTACAAGCAGTACTTC; CDR3 protein: CASSPGPPYKQYF
clone size: once; V gene: TRBV20-1; D gene: TRBD2; J gene: TRBJ2-5; CDR3 length: 16; CDR3 DNA: TGCAGTGCTGTTAGACTAGCGGGGGATACGGGGGAGACCCAGTACTTC; CDR3 protein: CSAVRLAGDTGETQYF
clone size: .; V gene: TRBV20-1; D gene: .; J gene: TRBJ2-7; CDR3 length: 14; CDR3 DNA: TGCAGTGCTAACCTCCGGGACACAGCCTACGAGCAGTACTTC; CDR3 protein: CSANLRDTAYEQYF
clone size: .; V gene: TRBV20-1; D gene: TRBD2; J gene: TRBJ2-1; CDR3 length: 14; CDR3 DNA: TGCAGTGCTAGCGGGGACTATGAAAACAATGAGCAGTTCTTC; CDR3 protein: CSASGDYENNEQFF
clone size: .; V gene: TRBV4-1; D gene: .; J gene: TRBJ1-2; CDR3 length: 13; CDR3 DNA: TGCGCCAGACCCTCCGGCAGGGTAAATGGCTACACCTTC; CDR3 protein: CARPSGRVNGYTF